This T cell receptor (beta chain) was observed in a study of T-cell reconstitution after alpha-beta-depleted transplantation in children. The CDR3 consists of 12 residues. V lost 6 bases to trimming and J lost 6 bases, with 9 bases between them. CDR1 and CDR2 from the germline V gene are KGHSH and LQKENI. It was with unique molecular identifiers that the TCRbeta library was prepared. TCRdb passed the PCR reads through MiXCR, listing each CDR3 protein once. Of 83,000 or so distinct CDR3 sequences in the sample, approximately 8.4% were seen once. The material was PBMCs from the stem cell graft donor, obtained from the stem cell graft. The receptor's source is a human donor who donated a stem cell graft to a child with congenital amegakaryocytic thrombocytopenia. This chain joins TRBV18 and TRBJ2-1; D is unclear. The chain's CDR3 is CASSPASNEQFF. The CDR3 coding sequence is TGTGCCAGCTCCCCGGCCTCCAATGAGCAGTTCTTC. Drawing the rest from reference TRBV18 and TRBJ2-1, the complete variable domain is NAGVMQNPRHLVRRRGQEARLRCSPMKGHSHVYWYRQLPEEGLKFMVYLQKENIIDESGMPKERFSAEFPKEGPSILRIQQVVRGDSAAYFCASSPASNEQFFGPGTRLTVL.